This T cell receptor beta chain derives from a study of T cell clonality in common variable immunodeficiency. Assay used: immunoSEQ multiplex PCR; TCRdb lists only in-frame clones, some missing. The sample yields about 34,000 clones, without any singletons. Study-level points and caveats: T cell subpopulation sequencing would be needed to explain CVID clonality. CVID subjects shared fewer TCRbeta clones than healthy controls did. CVID subjects had higher TCRbeta clonality than healthy controls, most marked in about a third. In common variable immunodeficiency, TCR beta chains reportedly carried fewer deletions and N-nucleotide insertions.

With respect to this clone: The antigen is not known. The read stops 3 residues short of the end of the CDR3; the missing end is completed from the germline J gene.

The CDR3 is 13 residues long. V shed 10 bases, J shed 3 bases, and the junction held 6 bases outside the gene matches. Germline lookup yields CDR1 MNHEY and CDR2 SMNVEV (reference sequence). This receptor was obtained from a person aged 18-70 years in good health. The chain uses TRBV27 and TRBJ2-7; 10 positions agree with TRBD1. What was sequenced was peripheral blood mononuclear cells. The CDR3 loop reads CATGTGEIYEQYF. The CDR3 bases that were read are TGTGCCACCGGGACAGGGGAAATCTACGAG.